This T cell receptor beta chain was sequenced for a study of response to subunit inactivated influenza vaccine. From the RT-PCR reads, TCRdb called clonotypes with MiXCR, one entry per CDR3 protein. Counted here are 500,000 to 550,000 distinct CDR3 sequences, 7.5% to 8.5% occurring once; the ten biggest clones make up 10% to 15%. Broader study findings: Seasonal influenza vaccination, on each occasion, was suggested by the authors to recruit few new T cells.

Comment on this clonotype: Antigen unknown.

Trimming pared 4 bases from V and 10 bases from J, leaving 11 bases between. CDR3 size: 12 residues. The germline V gene encodes CDR1 SGHTA and CDR2 FQGNSA. This TCR derives from a man aged 50 to 75 who received an inactivated influenza vaccine. The V and J genes are TRBV7-2 and TRBJ2-1; TRBD2 might be the D (5 bases). The sequencing here drew on PBMCs from blood, taken around 25 months after vaccination. For the CDR3, the DNA is TGTGCCAGCAGCTACGCTAGCAGGGAGCAGTTCTTC. Protein sequence: CASSYASREQFF.